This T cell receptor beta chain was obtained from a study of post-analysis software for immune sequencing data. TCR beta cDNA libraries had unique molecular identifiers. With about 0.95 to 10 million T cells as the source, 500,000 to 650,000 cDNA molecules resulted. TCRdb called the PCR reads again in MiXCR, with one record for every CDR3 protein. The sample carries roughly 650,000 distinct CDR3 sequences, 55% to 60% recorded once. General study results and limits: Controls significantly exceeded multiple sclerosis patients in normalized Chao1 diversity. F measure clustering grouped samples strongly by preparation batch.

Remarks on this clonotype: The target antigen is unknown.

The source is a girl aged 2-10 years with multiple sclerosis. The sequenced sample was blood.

CDR3 DNA sequence: TGCAGCGTCGAACAGGGGCGGGGGAACGCTGAGCAGTTCTTC. Encoded protein: CSVEQGRGNAEQFF. This rearrangement joins TRBV29-1 to TRBJ2-1, with D perhaps being TRBD1 or TRBD2 (7 bases each). The germline V gene encodes CDR1 SQVTM and CDR2 ANQGSEA. The CDR3 sequence is 14 residues long. With 6 bases removed from V and 9 bases from J, the gap between germline ends came to 21 bases.